These 14 T cell receptor beta chains came from one sample sequenced in a study of response to subunit inactivated influenza vaccine. TCRdb called the RT-PCR reads again in MiXCR, with one record for every CDR3 protein. This sample has 550,000 to 800,000 distinct CDR3 sequences, with about 15% found just once. The sequencing used PBMCs from blood, collected 12 days after vaccination. The receptor source for this set is a man in his fifties who received an inactivated influenza vaccine.

Only a few counts were recorded for this clonotype. The chain recombines TRBV9 with TRBJ2-3, with 10 bases matching TRBD1. The CDR3 consists of 17 residues. In germline, CDR1 is SGDLS, CDR2 YYNGEE. The V and J ends lost 0 bases and 1 base, in that order; junction bases with no gene match: 5. The CDR3 loop is CASSVVGTGARTDTQYF. The CDR3 DNA follows: TGTGCCAGCAGCGTAGTTGGGACAGGGGCCCGCACAGATACGCAGTATTTT.

This chain links TRBV6-1 with TRBJ2-3, with a tentative D call TRBD1 (6 bases). In germline, CDR1 is MNHNS, CDR2 SASEGT. V lost 0 bases and J lost 6, with 10 bases in between. CDR3 length equals 14 residues. The CDR3 protein is CASSEATGYDTQYF. The CDR3 DNA reads TGTGCCAGCAGTGAAGCCACAGGGTATGATACGCAGTATTTT.

The chain employs TRBV29-1 and TRBJ2-3; D perhaps matches TRBD2 (5 bases). CDR1 and CDR2 from the germline V gene are SQVTM and ANQGSEA. Deletions cut 6 bases from V and 0 bases from J, with 13 bases between. This CDR3 spans 14 amino acids. The CDR3 sequence: CSVTEDTSTDTQYF. CDR3 nucleotides: TGCAGCGTGACGGAGGATACTAGCACAGATACGCAGTATTTT.

A few counts support this clonotype. The gene calls are TRBV5-1 and TRBJ1-3; D gene ambiguous. Between the trimmed V and J ends, which lost 0 bases and 0 bases, there was a span of 10 bases. CDR3 length: 16 amino acids. Germline V gene lookup returns CDR1 SGHRS and CDR2 YFSETQ. CDR3 nucleotide sequence: TGCGCCAGCAGCTTGGGACAAACTCTCTCTGGAAACACCATATATTTT. Its translation: CASSLGQTLSGNTIYF.

The J gene is TRBJ2-1, the V gene TRBV29-1, with 10 nucleotides matching TRBD2. With V trimmed by 8 bases and J by 11 bases, 12 bases remained unmatched. This CDR3 has 13 residues. Germline V gene lookup returns CDR1 SQVTM and CDR2 ANQGSEA. CDR3 amino acids: CSSESLAGAQQFF. CDR3 sequence (DNA): TGCAGCTCGGAGTCCCTAGCGGGGGCGCAGCAGTTCTTC.

This clonotype showed up just a few times. This sequence joins TRBV6-2 or TRBV6-3 and TRBJ2-1, with TRBD2 matching 11 bases. The CDR3 runs 16 residues. V lost 2 bases to trimming and J lost 0 bases; unmatched junction nucleotides: 0. The germline gives CDR1 MNHEY, CDR2 SVGEGT. CDR3 nucleotides: TGTGCCAGCAGTTACGGGACTAGCGGCTCCTACAATGAGCAGTTCTTC. Residues: CASSYGTSGSYNEQFF.

This clonotype has more than one count but fewer than ten. The chain is built from TRBV6-5 and TRBJ1-1, with TRBD1 identical over 8 bases. The ends lost 4 bases at V and 3 bases at J; junction bases unmatched: 7. The CDR3 is 15 residues long. Germline V CDR1 and CDR2: MNHEY, SVGAGI. The CDR3 here is CASSSRMDRDTEAFF. The CDR3 region has the DNA TGTGCCAGCAGTTCCCGTATGGACAGGGACACTGAAGCTTTCTTT.

This clonotype turned up a few times. The chain has TRBV20-1 and TRBJ2-1; 9 bases line up with TRBD1. Trimming removed 6 bases from V and 7 bases from J; junction bases left unmatched: 13. The germline CDR1 and CDR2 sequences are DFQATT and SNEGSKA (reference sequence). The CDR3 runs to 15 residues. Here the CDR3 DNA reads TGCAGTGCCGGGCCCCGGACAGGGGTTTCGAATGAGCAGTTCTTC. The encoded protein is CSAGPRTGVSNEQFF.

This clonotype was recorded at least ten times. The V call is TRBV7-9, the J call TRBJ2-7; 15 bases are shared with TRBD2. Germline V lookup: CDR1 SEHNR, CDR2 FQNEAQ (reference sequence). J was trimmed by 5 bases and V by 3 bases; bases with no gene match: 2. The CDR3 extends over 15 amino acids. In DNA form, the CDR3 reads TGTGCCAGCAGCTTGGGGACTAGCGGGAGGCACGAGCAGTACTTC. It codes for CASSLGTSGRHEQYF.

In its sample, this clonotype was seen a few times. The rearrangement uses TRBV20-1 and TRBJ2-3, with 7 bases lining up with TRBD1. V shed 2 bases, J shed 0 bases, and the junction held 8 bases outside the gene matches. The length of the CDR3 is 16 residues. CDR1 and CDR2 (germline): DFQATT, SNEGSKA (reference sequence). CDR3 sequence reads: CSARSGTVFSTDTQYF. The CDR3 DNA sequence: TGCAGTGCTAGATCCGGGACAGTTTTTAGCACAGATACGCAGTATTTT.

The table lists this clonotype with a few counts. This rearrangement joins TRBV4-2 to TRBJ1-5; D is uncertain. The CDR3 covers 15 residues. Germline V lookup: CDR1 LGHNA, CDR2 YNFKEQ. V lost 6 bases and J 5 bases, leaving 17 bases between the germline ends. DNA of the CDR3: TGTGCCAGCAGTTCGGACCGGGGATTCTATCAGCCCCAGCATTTT. This translates into CASSSDRGFYQPQHF.

The rearrangement uses TRBV30 and TRBJ2-2; D unresolved. CDR1 is GTSNPN and CDR2 is SVGIG in the germline V gene (reference sequence). Deletions cut 4 bases from V and 2 bases from J, with 8 bases between. The CDR3 runs 13 residues. CDR3 residues: CAWKWGNTGELFF. CDR3 bases: TGTGCCTGGAAATGGGGAAACACCGGGGAGCTGTTTTTT.

This clonotype was detected a few times. The genes are TRBV6-1 and TRBJ2-1; D gene ambiguous. This CDR3 is built from 13 residues. V dropped 4 bases and J dropped 9 bases, with 13 bases sitting between them. Germline assignment: CDR1 MNHNS and CDR2 SASEGT. The CDR3 sequence: CASSAGTEIEQFF. The CDR3 DNA is TGTGCCAGCAGTGCGGGTACTGAGATTGAGCAGTTCTTC.

There are a few counts of this clonotype. CDR3 sequence (DNA): TGTGCCAGCAGTTTAAGGGGGTGGCAGAACACTGAAGCTTTCTTT. Translated, it gives CASSLRGWQNTEAFF. The chain joins TRBV12-3 or TRBV12-4 to TRBJ1-1; D perhaps matches TRBD1 (6 bases). This CDR3 is built from 15 residues. The V end was cut by 2 bases, the J end by 1 base, with 11 bases between.